The present entry profiles one T cell receptor beta chain with its context. The antigen remains unidentified. The source of the sample is a study of blood T cells in healthy people across ages. Study findings and constraints: Unsorted PBMC material precluded a definitive naive versus antigen-experienced comparison. Naive CD4+ cells and diversity were both higher in long-lived donors than in aged donors.

A sample-barcoded 5' primer and a J-beta primer mix were used in a second PCR of about 7 to 12 cycles. TCRdb ran MiXCR on the 5' RACE reads and lists one entry per CDR3 protein. The data contain 1.8 million or so distinct CDR3 sequences, approximately 39% of them singletons. The CDR3 covers 16 residues. Germline V gene data show CDR1 as MGHRA and CDR2 as YSYEKL. V was clipped by 0 bases and J by 4 bases; unmatched bases: 7. Sequenced input: blood. The chain uses TRBV4-1 and TRBJ2-5; 8 bases map to TRBD1. The TCR comes from a human donor in good health. The CDR3 loop is CASSQDFGRGRETQYF. The CDR3 DNA sequence: TGCGCCAGCAGCCAAGACTTCGGCAGGGGGCGAGAGACCCAGTACTTC.